These 24 T cell receptor beta chains came from one sample sequenced in a study of cytomegalovirus exposure and HLA in healthy donors. PCR primers comprised 60 Vbeta and 13 Jbeta primers. The protocol was immunoSEQ multiplex PCR, while the TCRdb copy is restricted to in-frame clones and leaves out a portion. The sample lists roughly 220,000 clones; approximately 78% were seen once. The sequenced sample consisted of PBMCs. The receptors were sampled from a man aged 25 to 45 in good health and CMV-seronegative.

In this sample, this clone turned up once. The gene calls are TRBV10-1 and TRBJ1-1; no firm D call. Germline V CDR1 and CDR2: WNHNN, SYGVQD (reference sequence). Trimming removed 6 bases at V and 2 bases at J, with 10 bases between. The CDR3 spans 13 residues. This CDR3 reads CASRGDINTEAFF. CDR3 bases: TGCGCCAGCAGGGGAGACATAAACACTGAAGCTTTCTTT.

This clone occurred a few times. At one end, the junction sequence differs from germline, possibly due to a read error. The chain is built from TRBV7-9 and TRBJ2-1; TRBD1 matches at 8 bases. Germline CDR1 reads SEHNR; CDR2 reads FQNEAQ (reference sequence). The CDR3 length is 15 residues. The DNA for the CDR3 is TGTTCCAGCAGCGAAGGACAGGGCTCCTACAATGAGCAGTTCTTC. It yields the protein CSSSEGQGSYNEQFF.

This chain links TRBV2 with TRBJ2-3; 9 bases are a match to TRBD1. With 11 bases clipped from V and 4 bases from J, the junction kept 13 bases outside the gene matches. The V gene's germline CDR1 is SNHLY and CDR2 FYNNEI. This CDR3 spans 15 amino acids. The DNA of the CDR3 is TGTGCCGTGCTGGTGACAGGGGGTGTTGCAGATACGCAGTATTTT. Translating it yields CAVLVTGGVADTQYF. Supplemented by reference TRBV2 and TRBJ2-3, the full variable domain reads EPEVTQTPSHQVTQMGQEVILRCVPISNHLYFYWYRQILGQKVEFLVSFYNNEISEKSEIFDDQFSVERPDGSNFTLKIRSTKLEDSAMYFCAVLVTGGVADTQYFGPGTRLTVL.

The chain has TRBV11-2 and TRBJ1-6; D possibly corresponds to TRBD1 (5 bases). Germline lookup yields CDR1 SGHAT and CDR2 FQNNGV. V lost 4 bases and J 10 bases, leaving 14 bases between the germline ends. CDR3 length: 14 residues. The CDR3 reads CASSSPGGVSPLHF. The CDR3, as DNA: TGTGCCAGCAGCTCACCGGGAGGGGTCTCACCCCTCCACTTT.

CDR3 in DNA: TGCAGCGTTCTGGGGGCAGGCACTGAAGCTTTCTTT. This encodes CSVLGAGTEAFF. This chain connects TRBV29-1 to TRBJ1-1; D possibly corresponds to TRBD1 (6 bases). Trimming removed 5 bases at V and 4 bases at J, with 11 bases between. Per germline, CDR1 SQVTM and CDR2 ANQGSEA. There are 12 residues in the CDR3.

This clone has only one observation. This rearrangement joins TRBV5-4 to TRBJ1-1, with D unclear. Per the germline V gene, CDR1 is SGHNT and CDR2 is YYREEE (reference sequence). The CDR3 consists of 12 residues. Trimming took off 4 bases at V and 3 bases at J, with 7 bases between the two ends. The CDR3 DNA reads as TGTGCCAGCAGCGGCCGGGACACTGAAGCTTTCTTT. Protein product: CASSGRDTEAFF.

The chain recombines TRBV5-4 with TRBJ1-2; D unresolved. This CDR3 region has 12 residues. From germline, CDR1 is SGHNT and CDR2 YYREEE (reference sequence). Trimming shortened V by 0 bases and J by 6 bases, and 6 bases separated the two germline ends. As DNA, the CDR3 is TGTGCCAGCAGCTTGGGGCGGGATGGCTACACCTTC. It is translated as CASSLGRDGYTF.

This clone was detected only once. The rearrangement uses TRBV7-3 and TRBJ2-1, with 8 bases fitting TRBD2. Germline CDR1 is SGHTA and CDR2 is FQGTGA. The J segment lost 3 bases and the V segment lost 3 bases, leaving 1 base of the junction unmatched. The CDR3 is made up of 14 amino acids. The CDR3 sequence is CASSFAGGYNEQFF. In DNA form, the CDR3 reads TGTGCCAGCAGCTTCGCGGGGGGCTACAATGAGCAGTTCTTC.

V gene TRBV27 combines with J gene TRBJ2-5; 9 bases agree with TRBD1. Germline CDR1 and CDR2: MNHEY and SMNVEV (reference sequence). J gave up 5 bases and V 4 bases, and 5 bases lay outside the gene matches. CDR3 length: 14 residues. The CDR3 is CASSSHRGRETQYF. In nucleotides, the CDR3 is TGTGCCAGCAGTTCTCACAGGGGGCGGGAGACCCAGTACTTC.

This chain connects TRBV7-6 to TRBJ2-2; unclear D gene. V was cut by 2 bases and J by 5 bases, with 12 bases left in between. CDR3 size: 15 residues. Germline CDR1 is SGHVS and CDR2 is FNYEAQ. The CDR3 DNA reads TGTGCCAGCAGCTTAAAATTGGCCCCAACCGGGGAGCTGTTTTTT. It specifies CASSLKLAPTGELFF.

The V gene is TRBV4-1, the J gene TRBJ1-2; TRBD1 aligns across 12 bases. Germline V CDR1 and CDR2: MGHRA, YSYEKL. The CDR3 totals 15 residues. V was pared by 3 bases and J by 2 bases, with 1 base of the junction left unmatched. The CDR3 region is CASSQGQGANYGYTF. CDR3 bases: TGCGCCAGCAGCCAGGGACAGGGGGCGAACTATGGCTACACCTTC.

This chain joins TRBV9 and TRBJ2-7, with 8 positions matching TRBD1. V lost 4 bases and J lost 6; bases outside the gene matches: 6. The CDR3 runs to 13 residues. Per the germline V gene, CDR1 is SGDLS and CDR2 is YYNGEE. CDR3 sequence: CASSPRTGTEQYF. CDR3 DNA sequence: TGTGCCAGCAGCCCCAGGACAGGGACCGAGCAGTACTTC.

V is TRBV5-5 and J is TRBJ2-7; D possibly corresponds to TRBD2 (6 bases). V was clipped by 3 bases and J by 2 bases, with 15 bases between them. Germline CDR1 reads SGHKS; CDR2 reads YYEKEE (reference sequence). CDR3 length: 15 residues. The CDR3 loop reads CASSSHLGGPYEQYF. CDR3 nucleotides: TGTGCCAGCAGCTCCCACTTGGGAGGCCCCTACGAGCAGTACTTC.

The gene calls are TRBV5-4 and TRBJ2-2; 8 nucleotides align to TRBD2. V shed 5 bases, J shed 4 bases, and the junction held 10 bases outside the gene matches. The V gene's germline CDR1 is SGHNT and CDR2 YYREEE (reference sequence). The CDR3 covers 16 residues. This chain's CDR3 is CASSPTGGPSTGELFF. The CDR3 DNA follows: TGTGCCAGCAGTCCTACGGGGGGGCCGAGCACCGGGGAGCTGTTTTTT.

The chain has TRBV9 and TRBJ2-5; 7 nucleotides align to TRBD2. The CDR3 contains 16 residues. CDR1 and CDR2 (germline): SGDLS, YYNGEE. V shed 4 bases and J 0 bases; nucleotides not matched to a gene: 9. The CDR3, as DNA: TGTGCCAGCAGCCGGAGGTGGGGGGGGAACCAAGAGACCCAGTACTTC. Protein: CASSRRWGGNQETQYF.

The chain carries TRBV11-2 and TRBJ2-5, with D hard to call. This CDR3 has 14 residues. Germline values: CDR1 SGHAT, CDR2 FQNNGV. Trimming stripped 5 bases from V and 3 bases from J, with 13 bases between. In DNA form, the CDR3 reads TGTGCCAGCAGCCTACACCCCGCGGAAGAGACCCAGTACTTC. It yields the protein CASSLHPAEETQYF.

The rearrangement links TRBV2 to TRBJ1-2; no firm D call. The CDR3 loop spans 12 amino acids. CDR1 SNHLY and CDR2 FYNNEI come from the germline V gene. V was shortened by 7 bases and J by 8 bases, with 14 bases between the two germline ends. The CDR3 DNA reads as TGTGCCAGCATCTACCGTAATGAGGGCTACACCTTC. Protein product: CASIYRNEGYTF.

As regards this clone: The identical CDR3 is also encoded by other nucleotide sequences in the sample. As DNA, the CDR3 is TGTGCCAGCAGCCCCCCTACAGATACGCAGTATTTT. Amino acids: CASSPPTDTQYF. This chain links TRBV7-2 with TRBJ2-3, with unresolved D. Germline V gene data show CDR1 as SGHTA and CDR2 as FQGNSA. The CDR3 has 12 amino acids. V lost 5 bases, J lost 3 bases, and 6 bases lay in between. The variable domain in full, completed from reference TRBV7-2 and TRBJ2-3, reads GAGVSQSPSNKVTEKGKDVELRCDPISGHTALYWYRQSLGQGLEFLIYFQGNSAPDKSGLPSDRFSAERTGGSVSTLTIQRTQQEDSAVYLCASSPPTDTQYFGPGTRLTVL.

This clone has only a few counts. The chain has TRBV9 and TRBJ2-1; 10 bases map to TRBD1. The CDR3 runs to 17 residues. CDR1 and CDR2 from the germline V gene are SGDLS and YYNGEE. V gave up 4 bases and J gave up 2 bases; unmatched junction bases: 9. The CDR3 protein is CASSLPPGTGAYNEQFF. CDR3 bases: TGTGCCAGCAGCCTACCCCCCGGGACAGGGGCCTACAATGAGCAGTTCTTC.

The genes are TRBV28 and TRBJ2-3; 9 bases line up with TRBD2. Per germline, CDR1 MDHEN and CDR2 SYDVKM. Unmatched junction bases numbered 8, after V lost 5 bases and J lost 5 bases. CDR3 length: 15 amino acids. CDR3 region: CASSPSGDGQDTQYF. For the CDR3, the DNA is TGTGCCAGCAGTCCTAGCGGGGACGGTCAAGATACGCAGTATTTT.

V and J are TRBV27 and TRBJ2-7; the D is unclear. Germline values: CDR1 MNHEY, CDR2 SMNVEV (reference sequence). The V end lost 1 base, the J end lost 6 bases, and 4 bases lay between the germline ends. This CDR3 contains 11 residues. Written as DNA, the CDR3 is TGTGCCAGCAGTTTATTTCTCGAGCAGTACTTC. Its protein product is CASSLFLEQYF.

This chain uses TRBV2 with TRBJ2-1; 7 nucleotides agree with TRBD2. From germline, CDR1 is SNHLY and CDR2 FYNNEI. With V trimmed by 10 bases and J by 0 bases, 12 bases remained unmatched. The CDR3 runs to 16 residues. CDR3 region: CATMRGGRSSYNEQFF. The CDR3 bases are TGTGCCACCATGAGGGGAGGGCGGAGCTCCTACAATGAGCAGTTCTTC.

The chain joins TRBV7-6 to TRBJ2-5; tentative D call: TRBD1 (6 bases). The CDR3 length is 14 residues. Germline V gene data show CDR1 as SGHVS and CDR2 as FNYEAQ. Between the trimmed V and J ends, which lost 2 bases and 5 bases, there was a span of 12 bases. CDR3 nucleotides: TGTGCCAGCAGCTTACAGGGGCGAGGGGAGACCCAGTACTTC. This sequence encodes CASSLQGRGETQYF.

This CDR3 reads CASSQTLSGGRDTQYF. CDR3 coding DNA: TGCGCCAGCAGCCAAACCCTTAGCGGGGGGCGGGATACGCAGTATTTT. V gene TRBV4-1 combines with J gene TRBJ2-3; 10 nucleotides line up with TRBD2. This CDR3 comprises 16 residues. The germline gives CDR1 MGHRA, CDR2 YSYEKL. J lost 6 bases, V lost 2 bases, and 8 bases had no gene match.